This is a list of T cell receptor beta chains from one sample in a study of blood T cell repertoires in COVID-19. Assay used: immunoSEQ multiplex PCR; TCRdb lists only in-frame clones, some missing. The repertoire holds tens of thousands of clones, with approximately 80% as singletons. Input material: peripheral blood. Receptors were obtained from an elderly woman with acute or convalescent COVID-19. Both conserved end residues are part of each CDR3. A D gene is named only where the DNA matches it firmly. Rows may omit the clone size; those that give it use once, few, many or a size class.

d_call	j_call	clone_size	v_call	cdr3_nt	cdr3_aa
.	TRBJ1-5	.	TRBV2	TGTGCCAGCAGGGAGACAGGTTACGGCAATCAGCCCCAGCATTTT	CASRETGYGNQPQHF
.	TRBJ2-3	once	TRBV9	TGTGCCAGCAGCGTCACGGCGGGGGCGCACACAGATACGCAGTATTTT	CASSVTAGAHTDTQYF
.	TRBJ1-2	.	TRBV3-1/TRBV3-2	TGTGCCAGCAGCCAAGCACAGGGTCCGGGCTACACCTTC	CASSQAQGPGYTF
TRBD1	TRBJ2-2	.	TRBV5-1	TGCGCCAGCGAAGGGACAGGGATCCCCGGGGAGCTGTTTTTT	CASEGTGIPGELFF
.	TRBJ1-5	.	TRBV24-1	TGTGCCACCAGCAAACAGGGAAGTCAGCCCCAGCATTTT	CATSKQGSQPQHF
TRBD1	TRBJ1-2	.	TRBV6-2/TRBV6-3	TGTGCCAGCAGTTACTCGGGACAGAACTATGGCTACACCTTC	CASSYSGQNYGYTF
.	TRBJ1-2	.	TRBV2	TGTGCCAGCAGTGATCCCGCACGGACAGCAGGCTACACCTTC	CASSDPARTAGYTF
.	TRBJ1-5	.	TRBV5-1	TGCGCCAGCAGCTTATCAGGGGGCAATCAGCCCCAGCATTTT	CASSLSGGNQPQHF
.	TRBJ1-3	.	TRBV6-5	TGTGCCAGCCCTCCATCCGGGGTTGGAAACACCATATATTTT	CASPPSGVGNTIYF
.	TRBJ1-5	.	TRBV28	TGTGCCAGCAGAACCCCCCGGGGGGAGGGTCAGCCCCAGCATTTT	CASRTPRGEGQPQHF
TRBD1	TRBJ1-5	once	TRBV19	TGTGCCAGTAGCGGGACAGGGAATTATCAGCCCCAGCATTTT	CASSGTGNYQPQHF
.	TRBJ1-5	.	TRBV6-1	TGTGCCAGCAGTGAAGTCGGCGGGAGAAATCAGCCCCAGCATTTT	CASSEVGGRNQPQHF
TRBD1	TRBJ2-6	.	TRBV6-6	TGTGCCAGCAGTCCGCGGACAGGGCCTACTGGGGCCAACGTCCTGACTTTC	CASSPRTGPTGANVLTF
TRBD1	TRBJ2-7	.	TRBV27	TGTGCCAGCAGTTTAGGCGGGACAGGAACCTACGAGCAGTACTTC	CASSLGGTGTYEQYF
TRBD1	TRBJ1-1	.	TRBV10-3	TGTGCCTCACACGGGACAGGGGGCACTGAAGCTTTCTTT	CASHGTGGTEAFF
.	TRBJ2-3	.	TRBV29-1	TGCAGCGTCATCAGTGGCCCGACTCATCTAACGTTCACAGATACGCAGTATTTT	CSVISGPTHLTFTDTQYF
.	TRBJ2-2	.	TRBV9	TGTGCCAGCCCTTTGTTTCTCCAGGTCAAGGGGACCGGGGAGCTGTTTTTT	CASPLFLQVKGTGELFF
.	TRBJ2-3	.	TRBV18	TGTGCCAGCTCTCCTTTTCAGGGCCCAGATACGCAGTATTTT	CASSPFQGPDTQYF
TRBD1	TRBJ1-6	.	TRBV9	TGTGCCAGCAGCGTAGAACAGGGGAATTCACCCCTCCACTTT	CASSVEQGNSPLHF
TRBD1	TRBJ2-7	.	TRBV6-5	TGTGCCAGCAAGACCGGGACAGGGACCTACGAGCAGTACTTC	CASKTGTGTYEQYF
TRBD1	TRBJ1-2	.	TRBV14	TGTGCCAGCAGCCACGGTACCAGGGACAGGGGCCTCTATGGCTACACCTTC	CASSHGTRDRGLYGYTF
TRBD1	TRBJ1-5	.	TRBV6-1	TGTGCCAGCAGTGAAACATACGACAGGGGTGGACGGCCCCAGCATTTT	CASSETYDRGGRPQHF